Presented here are 6 T cell receptor beta chains from one specimen sequenced in a study of identical twins. TCRdb reanalysed the 5' RACE reads using MiXCR and keeps one entry per CDR3 protein. The data contain about 470,000 distinct CDR3 sequences, more than 20% of them singletons. These sequences were also reported in another study, on T cells expressing NK-cell markers.

Sequenced sample: CD4+ T cells sorted from blood. These receptors were obtained from a woman aged 18-30 years in good health.

This clonotype was seen only a few times. The CDR3 nucleotides are TGCGCCAGCAGCTTGGCCGGACAGGCGAATTCACCCCTCCACTTT. This translates into CASSLAGQANSPLHF. V and J are TRBV5-1 and TRBJ1-6; TRBD1 agrees at 7 bases. The CDR3 totals 15 residues. The germline CDR1 and CDR2 sequences are SGHRS and YFSETQ. J was trimmed by 7 bases and V by 0 bases; bases with no gene match: 4.

V gene TRBV20-1 combines with J gene TRBJ2-7; TRBD2 agrees at 10 bases. The V segment lost 0 bases and the J segment 3 bases; nucleotides outside the gene matches: 5. Germline-derived CDR1 and CDR2 are DFQATT and SNEGSKA (reference sequence). This CDR3 region has 15 residues. The CDR3 protein is CSAREGSSGGYEQYF. The CDR3 DNA is TGCAGTGCTAGAGAGGGCTCTAGCGGGGGCTACGAGCAGTACTTC.

This clonotype was found a few times. The chain carries TRBV9 and TRBJ2-1; 8 bases match TRBD1. The CDR3 runs to 15 residues. Germline V gene data show CDR1 as SGDLS and CDR2 as YYNGEE. J gave up 2 bases and V 5 bases, and 6 bases lay outside the gene matches. The CDR3 here is CASRPTGDTYNEQFF. The CDR3 DNA follows: TGTGCCAGCAGACCGACAGGGGACACCTACAATGAGCAGTTCTTC.

This clonotype was counted only a few times. The rearrangement joins TRBV20-1 to TRBJ1-1, with D uncertain. V lost 7 bases and J lost 4, with 7 bases in between. Per the germline V gene, CDR1 is DFQATT and CDR2 is SNEGSKA (reference sequence). The CDR3 runs 10 residues. The CDR3 DNA reads TGCAGTGTCCCTGGCACTGAAGCTTTCTTT. This codes for CSVPGTEAFF.

A few counts support this clonotype. The V gene is TRBV20-1, the J gene TRBJ2-3, with 7 bases matching TRBD2. This CDR3 region has 13 residues. The junction had 6 bases not matched to a gene; V was cut back by 3 bases and J by 6 bases. CDR1 is DFQATT and CDR2 is SNEGSKA in the germline V gene (reference sequence). The CDR3 region is CSASGGNSDTQYF. CDR3 DNA sequence: TGCAGTGCTAGCGGGGGGAACTCTGATACGCAGTATTTT.

Here the CDR3 DNA reads TGCAGTGCTAGAGTAGCGGGGCGCACAGATACGCAGTATTTT. Its protein is CSARVAGRTDTQYF. V and J are TRBV20-1 and TRBJ2-3; 8 bases line up with TRBD2. The CDR3 has 14 amino acids. Germline V gene lookup returns CDR1 DFQATT and CDR2 SNEGSKA (reference sequence). V lost 1 base and J lost 1; bases outside the gene matches: 1.